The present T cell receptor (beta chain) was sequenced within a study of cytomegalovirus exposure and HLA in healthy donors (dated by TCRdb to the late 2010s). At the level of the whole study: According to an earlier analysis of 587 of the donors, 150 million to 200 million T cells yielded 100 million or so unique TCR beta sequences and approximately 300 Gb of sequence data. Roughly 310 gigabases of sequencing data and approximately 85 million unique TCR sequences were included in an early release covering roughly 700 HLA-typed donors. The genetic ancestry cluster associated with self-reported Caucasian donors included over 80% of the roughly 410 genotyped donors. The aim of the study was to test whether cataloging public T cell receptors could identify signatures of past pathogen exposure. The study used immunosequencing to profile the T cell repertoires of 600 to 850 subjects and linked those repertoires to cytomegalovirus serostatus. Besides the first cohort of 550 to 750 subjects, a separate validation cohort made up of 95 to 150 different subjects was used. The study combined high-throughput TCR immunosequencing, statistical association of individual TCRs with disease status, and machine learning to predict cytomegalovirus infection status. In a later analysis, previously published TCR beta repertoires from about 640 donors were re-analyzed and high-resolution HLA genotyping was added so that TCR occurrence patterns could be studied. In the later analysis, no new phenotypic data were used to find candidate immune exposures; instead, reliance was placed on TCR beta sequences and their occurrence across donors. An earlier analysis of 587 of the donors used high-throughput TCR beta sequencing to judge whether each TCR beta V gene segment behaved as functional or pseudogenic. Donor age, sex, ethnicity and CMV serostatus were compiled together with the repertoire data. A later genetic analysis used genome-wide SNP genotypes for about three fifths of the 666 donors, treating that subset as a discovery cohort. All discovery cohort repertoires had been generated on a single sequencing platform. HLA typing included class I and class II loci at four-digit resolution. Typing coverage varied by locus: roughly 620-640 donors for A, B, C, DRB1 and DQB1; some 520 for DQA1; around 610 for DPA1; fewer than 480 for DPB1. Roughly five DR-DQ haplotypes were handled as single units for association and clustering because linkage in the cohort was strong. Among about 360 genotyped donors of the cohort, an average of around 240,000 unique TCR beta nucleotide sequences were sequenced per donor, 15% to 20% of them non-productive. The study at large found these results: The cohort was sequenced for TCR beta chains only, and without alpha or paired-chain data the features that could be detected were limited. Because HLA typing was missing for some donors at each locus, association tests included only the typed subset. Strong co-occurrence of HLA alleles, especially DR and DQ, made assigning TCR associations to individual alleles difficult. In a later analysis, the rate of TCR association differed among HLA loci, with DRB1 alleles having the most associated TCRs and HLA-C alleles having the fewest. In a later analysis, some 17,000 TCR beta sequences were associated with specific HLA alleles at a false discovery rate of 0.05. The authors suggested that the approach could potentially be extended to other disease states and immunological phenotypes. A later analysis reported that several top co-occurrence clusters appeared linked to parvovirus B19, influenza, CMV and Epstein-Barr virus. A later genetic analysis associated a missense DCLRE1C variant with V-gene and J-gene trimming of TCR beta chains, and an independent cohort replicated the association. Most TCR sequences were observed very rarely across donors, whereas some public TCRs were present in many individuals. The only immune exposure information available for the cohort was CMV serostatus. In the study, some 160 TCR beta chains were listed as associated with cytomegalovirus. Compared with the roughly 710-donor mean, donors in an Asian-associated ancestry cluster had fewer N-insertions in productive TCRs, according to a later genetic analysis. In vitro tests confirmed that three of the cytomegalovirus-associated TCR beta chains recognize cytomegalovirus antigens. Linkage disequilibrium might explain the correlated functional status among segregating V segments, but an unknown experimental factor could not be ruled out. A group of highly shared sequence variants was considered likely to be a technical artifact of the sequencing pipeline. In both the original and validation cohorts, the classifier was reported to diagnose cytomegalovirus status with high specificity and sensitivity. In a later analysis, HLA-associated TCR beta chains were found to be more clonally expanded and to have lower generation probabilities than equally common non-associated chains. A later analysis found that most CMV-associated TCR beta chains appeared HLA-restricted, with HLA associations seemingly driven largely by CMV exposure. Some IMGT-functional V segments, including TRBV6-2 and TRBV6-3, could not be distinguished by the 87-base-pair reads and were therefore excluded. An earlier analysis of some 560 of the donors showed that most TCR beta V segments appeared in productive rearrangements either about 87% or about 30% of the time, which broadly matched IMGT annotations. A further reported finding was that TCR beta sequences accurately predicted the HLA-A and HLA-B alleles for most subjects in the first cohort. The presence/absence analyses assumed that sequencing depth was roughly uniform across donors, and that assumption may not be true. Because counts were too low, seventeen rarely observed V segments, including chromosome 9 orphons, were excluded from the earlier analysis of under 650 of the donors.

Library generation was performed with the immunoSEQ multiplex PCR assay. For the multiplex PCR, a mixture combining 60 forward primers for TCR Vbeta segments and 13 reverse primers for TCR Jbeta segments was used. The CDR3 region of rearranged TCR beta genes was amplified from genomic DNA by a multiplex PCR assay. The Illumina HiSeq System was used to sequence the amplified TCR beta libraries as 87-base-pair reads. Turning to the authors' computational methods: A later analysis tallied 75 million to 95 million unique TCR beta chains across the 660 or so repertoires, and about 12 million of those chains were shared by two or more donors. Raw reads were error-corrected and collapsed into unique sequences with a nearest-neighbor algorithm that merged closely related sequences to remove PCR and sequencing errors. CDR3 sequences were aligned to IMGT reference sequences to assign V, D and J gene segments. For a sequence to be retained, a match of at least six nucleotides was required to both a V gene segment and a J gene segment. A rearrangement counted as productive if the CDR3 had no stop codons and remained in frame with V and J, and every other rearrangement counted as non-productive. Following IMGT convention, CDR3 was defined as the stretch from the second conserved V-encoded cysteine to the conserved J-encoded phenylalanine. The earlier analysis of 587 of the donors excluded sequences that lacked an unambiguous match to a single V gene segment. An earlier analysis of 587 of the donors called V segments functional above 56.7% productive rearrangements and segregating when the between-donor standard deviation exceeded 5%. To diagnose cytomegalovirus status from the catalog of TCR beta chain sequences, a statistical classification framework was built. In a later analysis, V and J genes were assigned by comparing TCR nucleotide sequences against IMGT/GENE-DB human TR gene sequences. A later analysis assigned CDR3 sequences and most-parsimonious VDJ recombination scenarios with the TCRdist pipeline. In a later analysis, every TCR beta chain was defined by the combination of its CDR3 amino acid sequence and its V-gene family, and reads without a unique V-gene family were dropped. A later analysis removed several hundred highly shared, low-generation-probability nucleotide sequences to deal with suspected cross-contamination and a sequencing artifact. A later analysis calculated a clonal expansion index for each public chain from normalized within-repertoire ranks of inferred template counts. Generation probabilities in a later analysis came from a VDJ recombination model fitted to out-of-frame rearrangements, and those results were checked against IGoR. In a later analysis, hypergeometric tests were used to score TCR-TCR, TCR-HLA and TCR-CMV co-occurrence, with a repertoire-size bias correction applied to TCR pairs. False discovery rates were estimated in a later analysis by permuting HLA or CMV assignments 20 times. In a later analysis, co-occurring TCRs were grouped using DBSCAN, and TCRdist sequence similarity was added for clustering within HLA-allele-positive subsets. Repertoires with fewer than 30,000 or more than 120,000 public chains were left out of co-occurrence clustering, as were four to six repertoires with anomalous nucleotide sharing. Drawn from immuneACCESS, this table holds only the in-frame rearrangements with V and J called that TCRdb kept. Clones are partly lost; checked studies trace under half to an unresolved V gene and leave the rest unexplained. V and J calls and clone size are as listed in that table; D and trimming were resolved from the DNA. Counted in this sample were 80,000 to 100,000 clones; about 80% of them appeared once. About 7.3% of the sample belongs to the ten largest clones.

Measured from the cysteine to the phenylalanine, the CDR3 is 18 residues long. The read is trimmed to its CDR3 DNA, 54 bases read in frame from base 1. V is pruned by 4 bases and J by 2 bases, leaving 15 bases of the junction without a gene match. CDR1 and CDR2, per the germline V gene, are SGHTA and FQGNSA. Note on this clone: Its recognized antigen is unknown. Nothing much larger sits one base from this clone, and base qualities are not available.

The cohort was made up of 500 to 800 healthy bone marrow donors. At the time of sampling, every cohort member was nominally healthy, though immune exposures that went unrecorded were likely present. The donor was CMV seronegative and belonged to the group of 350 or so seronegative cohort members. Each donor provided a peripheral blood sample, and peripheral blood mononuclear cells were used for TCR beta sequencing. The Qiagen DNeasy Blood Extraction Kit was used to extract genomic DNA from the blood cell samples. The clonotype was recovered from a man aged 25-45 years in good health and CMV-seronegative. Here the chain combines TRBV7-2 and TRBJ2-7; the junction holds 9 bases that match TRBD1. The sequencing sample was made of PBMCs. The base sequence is TGTGCCAGCAGCTCGGTTATGTTGGGACAGGGCCGAACCTACGAGCAGTACTTC. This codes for CASSSVMLGQGRTYEQYF. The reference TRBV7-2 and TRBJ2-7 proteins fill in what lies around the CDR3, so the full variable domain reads GAGVSQSPSNKVTEKGKDVELRCDPISGHTALYWYRQSLGQGLEFLIYFQGNSAPDKSGLPSDRFSAERTGGSVSTLTIQRTQQEDSAVYLCASSSVMLGQGRTYEQYFGPGTRLTVT.